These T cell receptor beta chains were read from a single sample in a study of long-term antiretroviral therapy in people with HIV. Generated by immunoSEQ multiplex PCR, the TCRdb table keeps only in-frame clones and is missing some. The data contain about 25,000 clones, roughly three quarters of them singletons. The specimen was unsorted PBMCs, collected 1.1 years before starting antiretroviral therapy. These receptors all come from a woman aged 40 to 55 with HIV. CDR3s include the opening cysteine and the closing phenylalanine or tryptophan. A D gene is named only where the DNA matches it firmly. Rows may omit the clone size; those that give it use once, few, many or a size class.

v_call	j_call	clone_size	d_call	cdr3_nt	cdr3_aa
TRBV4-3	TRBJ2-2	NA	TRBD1	TGCGCCAGCAGCTCCGGGACAGGGGGTACCGGGGAGCTGTTTTTT	CASSSGTGGTGELFF
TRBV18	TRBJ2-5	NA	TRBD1	TGTGCCAGCTCACCACCGGACAGGTCGACGGAGACCCAGTACTTC	CASSPPDRSTETQYF
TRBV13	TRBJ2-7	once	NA	TGTGCCAGCAGACTCCAATTACAGGGCCCAACAGGAGAAACCTACGAGCAGTACTTC	CASRLQLQGPTGETYEQYF
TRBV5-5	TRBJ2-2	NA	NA	TGTGCCAGCAGCTTGGGGGCAGGGGACACCGGGGAGCTGTTTTTT	CASSLGAGDTGELFF
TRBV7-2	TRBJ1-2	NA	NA	TGTGCCAGCAGCCCGGGGACCCTCTATGGCTACACCTTC	CASSPGTLYGYTF
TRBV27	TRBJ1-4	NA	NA	TGTGCCAGCAGCCGCTCGGACTTTAATGAAAAACTGTTTTTT	CASSRSDFNEKLFF
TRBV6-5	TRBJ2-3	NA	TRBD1	TGTGCCAGCAGCCTGCAGGGGGTAGATACGCAGTATTTT	CASSLQGVDTQYF
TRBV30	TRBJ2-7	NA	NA	TGTGCCTGGAGTGTAACGTTACGGGCCGAGCAGTACTTC	CAWSVTLRAEQYF
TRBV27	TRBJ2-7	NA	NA	TGTGCCAGCAGTTTGGGGGCCTCCAACGAGCAGTACTTC	CASSLGASNEQYF
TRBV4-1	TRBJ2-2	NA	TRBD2	TGCGCCAGCAGCCCCTTTCAGCGGGGGAACACCGGGGAGCTGTTTTTT	CASSPFQRGNTGELFF
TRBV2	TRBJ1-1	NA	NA	TGTGCCAGCAGTGGCCAGTTGAACACTGAAGCTTTCTTT	CASSGQLNTEAFF
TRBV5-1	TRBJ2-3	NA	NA	TGCGCCAGCAGCTTCCAGGGGTATGGAGATACGCAGTATTTT	CASSFQGYGDTQYF
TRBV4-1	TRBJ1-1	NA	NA	TGCGCCAGCAGCCAGGTAAACATAGGGAACACTGAAGCTTTCTTT	CASSQVNIGNTEAFF
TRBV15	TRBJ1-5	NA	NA	TGTGCCACCAGCAGAGATCAGGGGCGTCAGCCCCAGCATTTT	CATSRDQGRQPQHF
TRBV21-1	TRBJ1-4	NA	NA	TGTGCCAGCAGCAAAGGGTTAGGGGGGGCCAGGGATGAAAAACTGTTTTTT	CASSKGLGGARDEKLFF
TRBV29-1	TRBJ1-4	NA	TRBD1	TGCAGCGAACGACAGGGAACTGGTGAAAAACTGTTTTTT	CSERQGTGEKLFF
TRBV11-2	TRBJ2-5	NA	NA	TGTGCCAGCAGCTTAGTCCTAGAGACCCAGTACTTC	CASSLVLETQYF
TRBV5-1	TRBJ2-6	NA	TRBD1	TGCGCCAGCAGCTTCGGACAGGGGGCCATACGTACTGGGGCCAACGTCCTGACTTTC	CASSFGQGAIRTGANVLTF
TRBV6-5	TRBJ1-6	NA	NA	TGTGCCAGCAGGGCCGGGACCGAGTTCTCTTATCCCCTCCACTTT	CASRAGTEFSYPLHF